Included here is one T cell receptor beta chain sequence, with context. Its antigen is currently unknown. Repertoires were generated with immunoSEQ multiplex PCR, while TCRdb's copy carries only in-frame clones and drops some. This sample has roughly 100,000 clones, with roughly 90% found just once. This CDR3 has 16 residues. Germline V gene lookup returns CDR1 LNHDA and CDR2 SQIVND (reference sequence). V shed 4 bases and J 8 bases; nucleotides not matched to a gene: 10. The sample originates from a study of T cell responses to AZD1222 COVID-19 vaccine. Study results and limitations: Spike-specific TCR breadth rose after two AZD1222 doses, and depth rose as well. Repertoire collection took place solely once the T cell response had peaked.

This sample comprised peripheral blood, obtained on day 0 of AZD1222 vaccination. This TCR derives from an adult in good health. V and J are TRBV19 and TRBJ1-6; 8 bases match TRBD1. Here the CDR3 DNA reads TGTGCCAGTAGTACCCAAGGACAGGGCACGGATTCACCCCTCCACTTT. Its translation: CASSTQGQGTDSPLHF.